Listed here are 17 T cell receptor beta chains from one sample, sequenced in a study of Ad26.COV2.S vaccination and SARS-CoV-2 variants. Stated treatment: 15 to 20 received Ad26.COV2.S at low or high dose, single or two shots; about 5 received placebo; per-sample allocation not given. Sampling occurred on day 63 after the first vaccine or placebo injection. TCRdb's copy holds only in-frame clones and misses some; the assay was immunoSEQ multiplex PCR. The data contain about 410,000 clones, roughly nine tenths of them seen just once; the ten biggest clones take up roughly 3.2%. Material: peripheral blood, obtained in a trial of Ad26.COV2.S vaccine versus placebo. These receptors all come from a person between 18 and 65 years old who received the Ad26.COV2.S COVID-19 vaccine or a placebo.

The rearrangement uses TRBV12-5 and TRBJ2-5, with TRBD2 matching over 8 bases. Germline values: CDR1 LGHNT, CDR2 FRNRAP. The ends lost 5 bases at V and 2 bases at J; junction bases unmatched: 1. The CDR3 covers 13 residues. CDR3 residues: CASGTSGQETQYF. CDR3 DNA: TGTGCTAGTGGTACTAGCGGACAAGAGACCCAGTACTTC.

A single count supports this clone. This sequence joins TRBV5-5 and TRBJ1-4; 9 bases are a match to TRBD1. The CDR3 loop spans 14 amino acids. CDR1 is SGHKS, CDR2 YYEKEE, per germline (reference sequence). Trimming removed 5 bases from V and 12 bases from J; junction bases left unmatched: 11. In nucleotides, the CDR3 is TGTGCCAGCAGTCGCCGACAGGGGGAAATCGAACTGTTTTTT. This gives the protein CASSRRQGEIELFF. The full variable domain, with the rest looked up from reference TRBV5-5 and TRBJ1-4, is DAGVTQSPTHLIKTRGQQVTLRCSPISGHKSVSWYQQVLGQGPQFIFQYYEKEERGRGNFPDRFSARQFPNYSSELNVNALLLGDSALYLCASSRRQGEIELFFGSGTQLSVL.

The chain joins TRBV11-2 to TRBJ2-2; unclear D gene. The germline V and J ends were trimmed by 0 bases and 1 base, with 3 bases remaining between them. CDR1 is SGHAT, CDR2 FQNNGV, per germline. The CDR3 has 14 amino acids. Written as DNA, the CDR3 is TGTGCCAGCAGCTTAGATGGGAACACCGGGGAGCTGTTTTTT. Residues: CASSLDGNTGELFF.

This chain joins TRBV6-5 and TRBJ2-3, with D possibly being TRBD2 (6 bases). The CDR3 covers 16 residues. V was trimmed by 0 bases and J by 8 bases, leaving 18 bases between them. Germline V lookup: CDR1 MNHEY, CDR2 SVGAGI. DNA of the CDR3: TGTGCCAGCAGTTACTCTCGGACGCGACTGGGAGGTACGCAGTATTTT. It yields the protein CASSYSRTRLGGTQYF.

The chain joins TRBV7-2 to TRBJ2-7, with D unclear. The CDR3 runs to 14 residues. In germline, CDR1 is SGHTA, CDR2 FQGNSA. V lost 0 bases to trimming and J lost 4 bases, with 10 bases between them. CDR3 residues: CASSLAVSTYEQYF. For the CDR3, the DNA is TGTGCCAGCAGCTTAGCGGTCAGTACTTACGAGCAGTACTTC.

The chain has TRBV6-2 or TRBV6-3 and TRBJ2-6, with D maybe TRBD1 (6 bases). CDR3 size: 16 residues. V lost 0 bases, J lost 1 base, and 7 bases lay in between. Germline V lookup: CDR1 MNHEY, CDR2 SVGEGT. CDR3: CASSYSGGSGANVLTF. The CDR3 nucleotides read TGTGCCAGCAGTTACTCAGGGGGATCTGGGGCCAACGTCCTGACTTTC.

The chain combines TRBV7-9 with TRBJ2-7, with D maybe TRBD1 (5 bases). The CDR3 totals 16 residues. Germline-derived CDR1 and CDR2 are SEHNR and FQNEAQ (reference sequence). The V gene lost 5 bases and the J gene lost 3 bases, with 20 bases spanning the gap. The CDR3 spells CASSTSPSTVFYEQYF. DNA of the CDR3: TGTGCCAGCAGCACCTCCCCCTCGACAGTCTTCTACGAGCAGTACTTC.

This CDR3 reads CATSRGQGKYGYTF. The CDR3 DNA is TGTGCCACCAGCAGAGGGCAGGGAAAATATGGCTACACCTTC. The chain employs TRBV15 and TRBJ1-2; D might be TRBD1 (5 bases). V lost 1 base and J lost 5, with 11 bases in between. The CDR3 length is 14 residues. Germline loops: CDR1 LNHNV, CDR2 YYDKDF (reference sequence).

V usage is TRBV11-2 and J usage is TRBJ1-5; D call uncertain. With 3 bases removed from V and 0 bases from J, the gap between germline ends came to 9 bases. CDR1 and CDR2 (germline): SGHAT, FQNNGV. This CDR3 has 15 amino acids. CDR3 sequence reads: CASSLGGYSNQPQHF. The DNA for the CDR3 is TGTGCCAGCAGCTTGGGAGGTTATAGCAATCAGCCCCAGCATTTT.

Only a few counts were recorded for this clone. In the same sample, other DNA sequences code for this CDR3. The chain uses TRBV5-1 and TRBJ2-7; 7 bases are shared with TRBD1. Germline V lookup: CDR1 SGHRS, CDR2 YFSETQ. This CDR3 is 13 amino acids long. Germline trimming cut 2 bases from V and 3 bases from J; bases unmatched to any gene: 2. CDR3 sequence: CASSFQGDYEQYF. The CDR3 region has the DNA TGCGCCAGCAGCTTCCAGGGGGACTACGAGCAGTACTTC. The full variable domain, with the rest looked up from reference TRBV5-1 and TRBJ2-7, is KAGVTQTPRYLIKTRGQQVTLSCSPISGHRSVSWYQQTPGQGLQFLFEYFSETQRNKGNFPGRFSGRQFSNSRSEMNVSTLELGDSALYLCASSFQGDYEQYFGPGTRLTVT.

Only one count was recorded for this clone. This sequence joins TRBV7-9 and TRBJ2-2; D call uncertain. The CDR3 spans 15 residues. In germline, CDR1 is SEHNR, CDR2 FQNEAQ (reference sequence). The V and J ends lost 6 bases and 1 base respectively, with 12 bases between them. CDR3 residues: CASSSIAGNTGELFF. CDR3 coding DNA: TGTGCCAGCAGTAGCATTGCAGGGAACACCGGGGAGCTGTTTTTT. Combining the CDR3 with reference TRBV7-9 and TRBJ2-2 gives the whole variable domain DTGVSQNPRHKITKRGQNVTFRCDPISEHNRLYWYRQTLGQGPEFLTYFQNEAQLEKSRLLSDRFSAERPKGSFSTLEIQRTEQGDSAMYLCASSSIAGNTGELFFGEGSRLTVL.

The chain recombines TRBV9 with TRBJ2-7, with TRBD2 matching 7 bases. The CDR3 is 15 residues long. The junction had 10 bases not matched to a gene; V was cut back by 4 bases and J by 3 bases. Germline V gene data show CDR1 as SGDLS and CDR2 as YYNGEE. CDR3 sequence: CASSPTGGSHYEQYF. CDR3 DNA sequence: TGTGCCAGCAGCCCCACGGGGGGTTCCCACTACGAGCAGTACTTC.

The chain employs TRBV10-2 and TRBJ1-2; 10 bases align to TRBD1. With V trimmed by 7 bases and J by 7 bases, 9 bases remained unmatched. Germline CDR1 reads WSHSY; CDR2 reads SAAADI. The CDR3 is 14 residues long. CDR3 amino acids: CASNRQGAIGGYTF. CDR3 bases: TGCGCCAGCAACCGACAGGGGGCTATTGGTGGCTACACCTTC.

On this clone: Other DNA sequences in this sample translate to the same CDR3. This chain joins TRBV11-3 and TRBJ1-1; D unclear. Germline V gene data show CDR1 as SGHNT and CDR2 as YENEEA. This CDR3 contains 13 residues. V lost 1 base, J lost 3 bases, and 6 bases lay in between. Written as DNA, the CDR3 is TGTGCCAGCAGCTTAGGTGGTGACACTGAAGCTTTCTTT. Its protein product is CASSLGGDTEAFF.

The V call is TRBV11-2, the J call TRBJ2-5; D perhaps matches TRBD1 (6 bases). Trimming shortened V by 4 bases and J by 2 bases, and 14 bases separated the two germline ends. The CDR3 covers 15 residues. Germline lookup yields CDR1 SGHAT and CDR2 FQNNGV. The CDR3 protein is CASSSWVGQQETQYF. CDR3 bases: TGTGCCAGCAGCTCGTGGGTGGGACAACAAGAGACCCAGTACTTC.

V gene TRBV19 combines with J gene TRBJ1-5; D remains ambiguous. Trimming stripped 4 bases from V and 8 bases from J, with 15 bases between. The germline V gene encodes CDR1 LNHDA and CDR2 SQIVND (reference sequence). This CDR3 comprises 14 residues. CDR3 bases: TGTGCCAGTAGTAATGCAGGATCCTCAAAGCCCCAGCATTTT. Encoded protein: CASSNAGSSKPQHF. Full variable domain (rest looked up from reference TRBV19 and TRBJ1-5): DGGITQSPKYLFRKEGQNVTLSCEQNLNHDAMYWYRQDPGQGLRLIYYSQIVNDFQKGDIAEGYSVSREKKESFPLTVTSAQKNPTAFYLCASSNAGSSKPQHFGDGTRLSIL.

The CDR3 protein is CASSWDRMVNYGYTF. The CDR3 DNA follows: TGTGCCAGCAGCTGGGACAGGATGGTTAACTATGGCTACACCTTC. The V gene is TRBV5-5, the J gene TRBJ1-2, with TRBD1 identical over 8 bases. With V trimmed by 3 bases and J by 1 base, 5 bases remained unmatched. Per germline, CDR1 SGHKS and CDR2 YYEKEE (reference sequence). The length of the CDR3 is 15 residues.